The 25 T cell receptor beta chains in this list originate from one sample, sequenced in a study of regulatory T cells in long-lasting Graves disease. Libraries of TCR beta came from iRepertoire HTBI primers plus Arm-PCR of CDR3 regions. TCRdb re-called the multiplex PCR reads with MiXCR, one entry per CDR3 protein. Among a few hundred thousand distinct CDR3 sequences listed, 15% to 20% were seen once. As for time point: newly diagnosed GD, antithyroid drugs for less than 3 months. The TCR library was made from RNA extracted from PBMCs. In addition, the sample was reused for a study of T cells in Graves' hyperthyroidism and ophthalmopathy.

The material sequenced was peripheral blood mononuclear cells (PBMCs), taken at new diagnosis, from a patient treated with antithyroid drugs. These receptors originate from a woman aged 18-35 years with Graves disease.

V is TRBV5-4 and J is TRBJ2-5; TRBD2 is a possible D gene (5 bases). Trimming took 4 bases from V and 2 from J, leaving 18 bases between them. The CDR3 totals 16 residues. Looked up from germline, CDR1 is SGHNT and CDR2 is YYREEE (reference sequence). The chain's CDR3 is CASSQPDEGRQETQYF. The CDR3 coding sequence is TGTGCCAGCAGCCAACCAGATGAGGGCCGGCAAGAGACCCAGTACTTC.

The rearrangement links TRBV6-1 to TRBJ2-3; 7 nucleotides align to TRBD2. Germline CDR1 MNHNS, CDR2 SASEGT. This CDR3 contains 14 residues. V lost 8 bases, J lost 2 bases, and 7 bases stayed unmatched. The CDR3 bases are TGTGCCAGCGGCGCGGGAGTTTTCACAGATACGCAGTATTTT. As protein: CASGAGVFTDTQYF.

The rearrangement uses TRBV19 and TRBJ1-5; no clear D gene. V was trimmed by 4 bases and J by 6 bases, leaving 13 bases between them. The germline gives CDR1 LNHDA, CDR2 SQIVND (reference sequence). There are 14 residues in the CDR3. As DNA, the CDR3 is TGTGCCAGTAGTAACTACATTAGGTCTCAGCCCCAGCATTTT. This gives the protein CASSNYIRSQPQHF.

This clonotype was seen ten or more times. The chain uses TRBV28 and TRBJ2-1; TRBD2 might be the D (7 bases). CDR1 is MDHEN and CDR2 is SYDVKM in the germline V gene. The V end lost 3 bases, the J end lost 5 bases, and 17 bases lay between the germline ends. The CDR3 sequence is 16 residues long. The DNA for the CDR3 is TGTGCCAGCAGTTTGGGGGGGGCCCGCGGAAACAATGAGCAGTTCTTC. This translates into CASSLGGARGNNEQFF. Based on the CDR3 plus reference TRBV28 and TRBJ2-1, the full variable domain is DVKVTQSSRYLVKRTGEKVFLECVQDMDHENMFWYRQDPGLGLRLIYFSYDVKMKEKGDIPEGYSVSREKKERFSLILESASTNQTSMYLCASSLGGARGNNEQFFGPGTRLTVL.

This clonotype was found a few times. The chain uses TRBV29-1 and TRBJ1-2, with 7 bases identical to TRBD1. Germline assignment: CDR1 SQVTM and CDR2 ANQGSEA. J lost 5 bases, V lost 7 bases, and 13 bases had no gene match. The length of the CDR3 is 14 residues. CDR3 sequence: CSAKKGAMEYGYTF. The CDR3 nucleotides read TGCAGCGCCAAAAAGGGGGCCATGGAGTATGGCTACACCTTC.

About this clonotype: A read error may explain this, as a much larger clone is one base away. The gene calls are TRBV6-2 or TRBV6-3 and TRBJ2-3; D is unclear. The germline gives CDR1 MNHEY, CDR2 SVGEGT. CDR3 length: 15 amino acids. CDR3 bases: TGTGTCAGCAGTTACTTAAACCCTAGCACAGATACGCAGTATTTT. It specifies CVSSYLNPSTDTQYF.

This clonotype was counted ten times or more. V usage is TRBV3-1 and J usage is TRBJ2-7; D perhaps matches TRBD1 (6 bases). Trimming stripped 1 base from V and 7 bases from J, with 14 bases between. CDR3 length: 14 residues. Germline V lookup: CDR1 LGHDT, CDR2 YNNKEL (reference sequence). The DNA for the CDR3 is TGTGCCAGCAGCCAAGGACAGGCCTCAGGGGAGCAGTACTTC. Translating it yields CASSQGQASGEQYF.

The chain combines TRBV6-5 with TRBJ1-5; no clear D gene. V lost 0 bases and J 0 bases, leaving 9 bases between the germline ends. Germline values: CDR1 MNHEY, CDR2 SVGAGI. The CDR3 is 16 residues long. The CDR3 loop reads CASSYSSPYSNQPQHF. For the CDR3, the DNA is TGTGCCAGCAGTTACTCGTCACCTTATAGCAATCAGCCCCAGCATTTT.

The chain employs TRBV2 and TRBJ1-1, with a possible D match to TRBD1 (5 bases). The V end lost 1 base, the J end lost 3 bases, and 9 bases lay between the germline ends. The CDR3 extends over 14 amino acids. The germline CDR1 and CDR2 sequences are SNHLY and FYNNEI. CDR3: CASSEVRGYTEAFF. The CDR3 DNA reads as TGTGCCAGCAGTGAAGTCCGGGGGTACACTGAAGCTTTCTTT.

Ten or more counts support this clonotype. DNA of the CDR3: TGTGCCAGCAGCTTTGGGGACAACTCCTATGGCTACACCTTC. This encodes CASSFGDNSYGYTF. This sequence joins TRBV7-8 and TRBJ1-2; TRBD1 might be the D (6 bases). The CDR3 totals 14 residues. CDR1 and CDR2 (germline): SGHVS, FQNEAQ. V was cut by 3 bases and J by 4 bases, with 12 bases left in between.

For this clonotype: Given a much more abundant clone one base away, this may be a read error. This sequence joins TRBV2 and TRBJ2-1, with D perhaps TRBD2 (5 bases). CDR1 SNHLY and CDR2 FYNNEI come from the germline V gene. The CDR3 has 18 residues. V lost 6 bases and J lost 7, with 28 bases in between. The CDR3 loop is CASRKERTGMYVENEQFF. The CDR3 DNA reads as TGTGCCAGCAGAAAGGAACGGACGGGAATGTACGTGGAAAATGAGCAGTTCTTC.

A remark on this clonotype: This could be a read error, since a much larger clone is one nucleotide away. V usage is TRBV7-8 and J usage is TRBJ1-2, with 9 bases matching TRBD1. This CDR3 region has 15 residues. Per the germline V gene, CDR1 is SGHVS and CDR2 is FQNEAQ. The V gene end was trimmed by 5 bases and the J gene end by 3 bases; junction bases not matched to a gene: 7. The CDR3 region is CASSPTGGAYYGYTF. The DNA for the CDR3 is TGTGCCAGCAGCCCAACAGGGGGCGCTTACTATGGCTACACCTTC.

This clonotype came up a few times. The rearrangement joins TRBV11-2 to TRBJ2-5; D is unclear. The germline V gene encodes CDR1 SGHAT and CDR2 FQNNGV. The CDR3 loop spans 11 amino acids. The V gene lost 6 bases and the J gene lost 5 bases, with 7 bases spanning the gap. CDR3 region: CASRFDETQYF. CDR3 coding DNA: TGTGCCAGCAGGTTCGACGAGACCCAGTACTTC.

This clonotype was counted a few times. The DNA is left out, because the CDR3 cannot be placed on it with certainty; the CDR3 is given as TCRdb lists it. The chain has TRBV27 and TRBJ1-2; the table's TRBD1 call for D was not verified on the DNA. Ends included, the CDR3 has 22 residues. The germline gives CDR1 MNHEY, CDR2 SMNVEV (reference sequence). CDR3 amino acids: CPPCSYFCASTLSQGTGYGYTF.

This clonotype occurred many times. The rearrangement links TRBV5-1 to TRBJ2-1, with TRBD2 matching 10 bases. The CDR3 has 15 amino acids. Per the germline V gene, CDR1 is SGHRS and CDR2 is YFSETQ. J lost 10 bases, V lost 0 bases, and 7 bases had no gene match. CDR3 DNA sequence: TGCGCCAGCAGCTTGGAGGTAGCGGGAGGAGGCGAGCAGTTCTTC. Its protein is CASSLEVAGGGEQFF.

This clonotype showed up just a few times. This sequence joins TRBV11-2 and TRBJ2-7, with D perhaps given as TRBD1 or TRBD2 (5 bases each). Trimming shortened V by 5 bases and J by 0 bases, and 17 bases separated the two germline ends. Germline lookup yields CDR1 SGHAT and CDR2 FQNNGV. The CDR3 extends over 16 amino acids. The CDR3: CASSVTGAQGSYEQYF. CDR3 sequence (DNA): TGTGCCAGCAGCGTGACCGGGGCCCAAGGCTCCTACGAGCAGTACTTC.

This clonotype was picked up many times. This chain links TRBV11-2 with TRBJ2-1, with 8 positions matching TRBD1. CDR3 length: 17 residues. Losses at the gene ends were 5 bases for V and 0 bases for J; bases not matched to a gene: 9. CDR1 is SGHAT, CDR2 FQNNGV, per germline. CDR3 region: CASSPRTGISSYNEQFF. CDR3 nucleotide sequence: TGTGCCAGCAGCCCTAGGACAGGGATAAGCTCCTACAATGAGCAGTTCTTC.

This clonotype showed up many times. J is TRBJ1-3 and V is TRBV3-1; TRBD1 agrees at 7 bases. Losses at the gene ends were 3 bases for V and 0 bases for J; bases not matched to a gene: 2. The CDR3 consists of 15 residues. CDR1 is LGHDT, CDR2 YNNKEL, per germline (reference sequence). CDR3: CASSHRQGSGNTIYF. CDR3 in DNA: TGTGCCAGCAGCCACCGACAGGGCTCTGGAAACACCATATATTTT.

This clonotype occurred many times. The chain carries TRBV5-1 and TRBJ2-5, with D possibly TRBD2 on 6 matching bases. Per the germline V gene, CDR1 is SGHRS and CDR2 is YFSETQ. CDR3 length equals 13 residues. V gave up 4 bases and J gave up 5 bases, with 12 bases separating them. In DNA form, the CDR3 reads TGCGCCAGCAGCCCCCGGAGCGGGGAGACCCAGTACTTC. Encoded protein: CASSPRSGETQYF.

In its sample, this clonotype was seen a few times. The V and J genes are TRBV19 and TRBJ2-7; TRBD1 matches at 8 bases. V was clipped by 6 bases and J by 3 bases; unmatched bases: 10. There are 15 residues in the CDR3. From germline, CDR1 is LNHDA and CDR2 SQIVND (reference sequence). This CDR3 is CASRDEAGGNYEQYF. Here the CDR3 DNA reads TGTGCCAGTAGGGACGAAGCAGGGGGCAACTACGAGCAGTACTTC.

The chain employs TRBV5-1 and TRBJ1-5, with D maybe TRBD1 (5 bases). CDR3 length: 16 amino acids. Trimming pared 3 bases from V and 0 bases from J, leaving 13 bases between. Germline CDR1 is SGHRS and CDR2 is YFSETQ. The CDR3 is CASSSRQLYSNQPQHF. CDR3 coding DNA: TGCGCCAGCAGCTCAAGACAGCTATATAGCAATCAGCCCCAGCATTTT.

This clonotype has a handful of counts. The V and J genes are TRBV6-1 and TRBJ2-3; unclear D gene. The germline V and J ends were trimmed by 0 bases and 3 bases, with 10 bases remaining between them. Germline CDR1 and CDR2: MNHNS and SASEGT. The CDR3 spans 15 residues. Here the CDR3 reads CASSEALHWTDTQYF. CDR3 coding DNA: TGTGCCAGCAGTGAAGCGCTTCATTGGACAGATACGCAGTATTTT.

The chain joins TRBV10-3 to TRBJ1-5; TRBD1 might be the D (5 bases). Per the germline V gene, CDR1 is ENHRY and CDR2 is SYGVKD. The V gene lost 2 bases and the J gene lost 0 bases, with 14 bases spanning the gap. This CDR3 has 17 residues. In DNA, the CDR3 is TGTGCCATCAGTGAGCGGGGGGAAGGGGATAGCAATCAGCCCCAGCATTTT. Translated: CAISERGEGDSNQPQHF.

In its sample, this clonotype was seen a few times. At one end the junction does not follow the germline gene, possibly because of a read error. The chain is built from TRBV24-1 and TRBJ2-1; 9 positions agree with TRBD1. The CDR3 totals 16 residues. Per the germline V gene, CDR1 is KGHDR and CDR2 is SFDVKD. In DNA form, the CDR3 reads TGTGCCACCAGTGATCTGGAGGACAGGGGAAGCAATAAGCAGTTCTTC. Protein sequence: CATSDLEDRGSNKQFF.

This clonotype was recorded many times. The chain is built from TRBV20-1 and TRBJ1-5; 7 positions agree with TRBD1. V lost 6 bases to trimming and J lost 4 bases; unmatched junction nucleotides: 18. CDR3 length: 17 residues. The V gene's germline CDR1 is DFQATT and CDR2 SNEGSKA (reference sequence). CDR3 loop: CSAIVGGRGGANQPQHF. The DNA of the CDR3 is TGCAGTGCCATCGTCGGCGGCAGGGGGGGTGCTAATCAGCCCCAGCATTTT.